The clone carrying this T cell receptor beta chain was counted once. Original processing notes: Researchers report that nucleated cell counts were estimated from reference gene primer amplification. Only in-frame clones appear in the TCRdb table, and some are missing; sequencing was by immunoSEQ multiplex PCR. The V and J calls and the clone size are those of that table, but D and trimming were determined from the DNA. The data hold more than 150,000 clones, with 78% observed a single time. The sample originates from a study of blood T cell repertoires in COVID-19. Turning to the study itself: The United States, Italy and Spain supplied acute and convalescent COVID-19 samples. T cells, B-cell-depleted T cells, or PBMCs supplied cDNA or gDNA.

The CDR3 loop spans 19 amino acids. The genes are TRBV21-1 and TRBJ2-2; the table's D call TRBD2 went unverified against the DNA. TRBV21-1 constitutes a pseudogene. The source material was peripheral blood. The receptor comes from a woman aged 80 or over with acute or convalescent COVID-19. CDR3 residues: CASSPKAREKSLNTGELFF. The CDR3 DNA reads as TGTGCCAGCAGCCCTAAAGCGCGGGAGAAAAGCCTGAACACCGGGGAGCTGTTTTTT.